The 30 T cell receptor beta chains given below trace back to one sample, sequenced in a study of tissue T cells after allogeneic stem cell transplantation. Time point specified: mouse harvest day 7 after allogeneic transplant. Each mouse received 10^7 T-cell-depleted marrow cells plus 10^6 splenic CD5+ T cells by tail vein. The method was immunoSEQ multiplex PCR; TCRdb's version includes in-frame clones alone and lacks a portion of them. The sample has 2,000 or so clones; approximately 58% are singletons. What was sequenced was spleen. Every receptor here comes from a female BALB/c mouse given C57BL/6 T cells with graft-versus-host disease after an allogeneic hematopoietic cell transplant.

This clone was counted only a few times. The listed genes are named as in mouse. The DNA ends 1 residue before the CDR3 does, and the rest of the CDR3 is filled in from the germline J gene. The chain has TRBV26 and TRBJ2-4, with TRBD1 as a possible D gene (6 bases). V lost 6 bases and J 3 bases, leaving 10 bases between the germline ends. This CDR3 comprises 13 residues. Germline loops: CDR1 KGHPV, CDR2 FQNQEV (reference sequence). CDR3 bases read: TGTGCCAGCAGCCAGGGGAGACAAAACACCTTGTAC. It encodes CASSQGRQNTLY. The full CDR3 protein reads CASSQGRQNTLYF.

To note about this clone: Gene names are the mouse ones. CDR3 loop: CASSFSNERLFF. CDR3 bases read: TGTGCCAGCAGTTTTTCCAACGAAAGATTATTT. The rearrangement joins TRBV26 to TRBJ1-4; D gene unclear. With the read ending 1 residue before the CDR3 end, the germline J gene is used to fill in that end. V was cut by 5 bases and J by 0 bases, with 1 base left in between. Looked up from germline, CDR1 is KGHPV and CDR2 is FQNQEV (reference sequence). This CDR3 has 12 residues.

In regard to this clone: Genes and germline come from the mouse. The read gets to within 1 residue of the CDR3 end, and the germline J gene fills in the rest. The V and J genes are TRBV5 and TRBJ1-3, with D possibly being TRBD1 (6 bases). Germline CDR1 and CDR2: LGHNA and YNLKQL (reference sequence). Between the trimmed V and J ends, which lost 0 bases and 0 bases, there was a span of 12 bases. CDR3 size: 17 residues. The covered CDR3 bases are TGTGCCAGCAGCCAAGAATGGCAGGGGAATTCTGGAAATACGCTCTAT. It encodes CASSQEWQGNSGNTLY. The complete CDR3 reads CASSQEWQGNSGNTLYF.

Concerning this clone: Germline and genes here are mouse. Read sequence stops 1 residue before the CDR3 end, and the germline J gene provides the missing end. The chain couples TRBV24 to TRBJ2-7; the D gene is possibly TRBD1 (6 bases). This CDR3 has 14 residues. V was shortened by 1 base and J by 3 bases, with 10 bases between the two germline ends. Per germline, CDR1 KGHTA and CDR2 FRNEEI. This CDR3 is CASSLSGDNYEQYF. CDR3 DNA (partial): TGTGCCAGCAGTCTGTCCGGGGACAACTATGAACAGTAC.

As regards this clone: The gene names given are mouse names. The read finishes 1 residue shy of the CDR3 end, and the germline J gene is used to complete it. The chain joins TRBV13-1 to TRBJ1-3; D is unresolved. V shed 1 base and J shed 0 bases, with 8 bases lying between them. Germline values: CDR1 NSHNY, CDR2 SYGAGN. The length of the CDR3 is 15 residues. CDR3 DNA, as far as it was read: TGTGCCAGCAGTGATCGGCAGAATTCTGGAAATACGCTCTAT. Translation gives CASSDRQNSGNTLY. In full, the CDR3 reads CASSDRQNSGNTLYF.

With respect to this clone: Each gene name is a mouse one. The CDR3: CTCSETGNTEVFF. The covered CDR3 bases are TGCACCTGCAGTGAGACAGGGAACACAGAAGTCTTC. The V and J genes are TRBV1 and TRBJ1-1, with D possibly matching TRBD1 (6 bases). The read gets to within 1 residue of the CDR3 end, and the germline J gene fills in the rest. This CDR3 spans 13 amino acids. V was shortened by 4 bases and J by 1 base, with 7 bases between the two germline ends. CDR1 and CDR2 (germline): NSQYPW, LRSPGD (reference sequence).

Comment on this clone: Mouse germline and gene names are used. Read coverage stops 1 residue before the CDR3 terminus; the germline J gene supplies the remainder. The V call is TRBV26, the J call TRBJ1-6; 8 bases line up with TRBD1. TRBJ1-6 is an ORF for which the function is uncertain. Germline V gives CDR1 KGHPV, CDR2 FQNQEV (reference sequence). The CDR3 is made up of 16 amino acids. Trimming cost V 6 bases and J 2 bases; bases outside gene matches: 6. CDR3: CASSPSGGPYNSPLYF. CDR3 DNA, as far as it was read: TGTGCCAGCAGCCCCTCAGGGGGCCCCTATAATTCGCCCCTCTAC.

This clone has more than one count but fewer than ten. Gene names are the mouse ones. The read is 1 residue too short to cover the CDR3 end, so that end is filled in from the germline J gene. The J gene is TRBJ2-2, the V gene TRBV19; no clear D gene. Germline V lookup: CDR1 FNHDT, CDR2 SITEND (reference sequence). The CDR3 covers 15 residues. Trimming stripped 0 bases from V and 1 base from J, with 7 bases between. CDR3 residues: CASSIVRRNTGQLYF. Partial CDR3 DNA: TGTGCCAGCAGTATAGTCAGGAGAAACACCGGGCAGCTCTAC.

This clone was seen a few times. Gene labels here are mouse ones. The read falls 1 residue short of the CDR3 end, and the missing part is taken from the germline J gene. This chain uses TRBV13-3 with TRBJ1-5; TRBD1 agrees at 9 bases. This CDR3 is built from 14 residues. V lost 6 bases, J lost 3 bases, and 4 bases stayed unmatched. The germline CDR1 and CDR2 sequences are NNHDY and SYVADS. The CDR3 spells CASNTGGSNQAPLF. Incomplete CDR3 DNA: TGTGCCAGCAATACAGGGGGCAGCAACCAGGCTCCGCTT.

As to this clone: Each gene name is a mouse one. Read sequence stops 1 residue before the CDR3 end, and the germline J gene provides the missing end. The rearrangement uses TRBV13-3 and TRBJ1-4; 8 nucleotides agree with TRBD1. V shed 0 bases, J shed 0 bases, and the junction held 1 base outside the gene matches. CDR1 NNHDY and CDR2 SYVADS come from the germline V gene. The CDR3 is 16 residues long. The CDR3 here is CASSDATGVSNERLFF. The sequenced CDR3 bases are TGTGCCAGCAGTGATGCGACAGGGGTTTCCAACGAAAGATTATTT.

As for this clone: Genes and germline come from the mouse. From the germline J gene comes the end of the CDR3, since the read stops 1 residue before it. The rearrangement joins TRBV20 to TRBJ1-3; 8 bases agree with TRBD1. Germline loops: CDR1 GFQATS, CDR2 STVNSAI. This CDR3 has 14 residues. V trimming: 2 bases; J trimming: 6 bases; junction bases outside the gene matches: 6. CDR3 region: CGARLSGGANTLYF. The CDR3 bases that were read are TGTGGTGCTAGGTTGTCAGGGGGCGCAAATACGCTCTAT. The variable domain in full, with the rest retrieved from reference TRBV20 and TRBJ1-3, is GALVYQYPRRTICKSGTSMRMECQAVGFQATSVAWYRQSPQKTFELIALSTVNSAIKYEQNFTQEKFPISHPNLSFSSMTVLNAYLEDRGLYLCGARLSGGANTLYFGEGSRLIVV.

For this clone: Mouse germline and gene names are used. The missing CDR3 end, 1 residue past where the read stops, is filled in from the germline J gene. The chain has TRBV31 and TRBJ2-2, with 12 bases fitting TRBD2. The V gene's germline CDR1 is GKSSPN and CDR2 SITVG. CDR3 length: 16 amino acids. The J segment lost 4 bases and the V segment lost 0 bases, leaving 3 bases of the junction unmatched. The covered CDR3 bases are TGTGCCTGGAGTCTCGGGACTGGGGGGTCCACCGGGCAGCTCTAC. Translation: CAWSLGTGGSTGQLY. The whole CDR3 protein is CAWSLGTGGSTGQLYF. Together with reference TRBV31 and TRBJ2-2, the CDR3 gives the full variable domain: AQTIHQWPVAEIKAVGSPLSLGCTIKGKSSPNLYWYWQATGGTLQQLFYSITVGQVESVVQLNLSASRPKDDQFILSTEKLLLSHSGFYLCAWSLGTGGSTGQLYFGEGSKLTVL.

A word on this clone: Germline and genes: mouse. The read stops 1 residue short of the end of the CDR3; the missing end is completed from the germline J gene. This chain uses TRBV14 with TRBJ2-7; weak D call: TRBD1 (6 bases). CDR3 size: 12 residues. Trimming took 5 bases from V and 2 from J, leaving 8 bases between them. Looked up from germline, CDR1 is SGHDT and CDR2 is FRDEAV. CDR3 region: CASSRDTYEQYF. The CDR3 bases that were read are TGTGCCAGCAGCCGGGACACCTATGAACAGTAC.

This clone has only a few counts. The gene symbols are mouse symbols. Sequencing ends 1 residue short of the CDR3 end; the germline J gene provides the rest. The V call is TRBV13-3, the J call TRBJ2-2; 7 bases match TRBD2. The V gene end was trimmed by 2 bases and the J gene end by 2 bases; junction bases not matched to a gene: 3. This CDR3 has 15 amino acids. Germline V gene lookup returns CDR1 NNHDY and CDR2 SYVADS. CDR3 bases read: TGTGCCAGCAGTGAGCTGGGGGAGAACACCGGGCAGCTCTAC. Its protein is CASSELGENTGQLY. The CDR3, in full, reads CASSELGENTGQLYF.

In regard to this clone: The germline and genes are mouse ones. The read ends 1 residue early relative to the CDR3; the germline J gene fills the gap. V gene TRBV3 combines with J gene TRBJ1-4; D is unresolved. Germline V gene sequence: CDR1 SNHLY, CDR2 FYNGKV (reference sequence). The V and J ends lost 2 bases and 3 bases respectively, with 1 base between them. The CDR3 runs 12 residues. CDR3 amino acids: CASSLPNERLFF. CDR3 bases read: TGTGCCAGCAGCTTACCCAACGAAAGATTATTT.

A note on this clone: These gene names are mouse names. Coverage ceases 1 residue before the CDR3 finishes, and the germline J gene fills in the end. The chain employs TRBV13-1 and TRBJ1-5; D might be TRBD1 (5 bases). The germline gives CDR1 NSHNY, CDR2 SYGAGN. V was shortened by 0 bases and J by 1 base, with 5 bases between the two germline ends. This CDR3 has 14 residues. The CDR3 bases that were read are TGTGCCAGCAGTGATGCAGGGAACAACCAGGCTCCGCTT. Protein sequence: CASSDAGNNQAPL. The full CDR3 is CASSDAGNNQAPLF.

As regards this clone: Mouse gene names and germline throughout. The read terminates 1 residue before the CDR3 end, so the remaining end is supplied by the germline J gene. The V and J genes are TRBV16 and TRBJ2-7; TRBD2 matches 11 bases. Unmatched junction bases numbered 5, after V lost 5 bases and J lost 5 bases. The CDR3 is made up of 14 amino acids. Germline CDR1 SGHSA, CDR2 FRNQAP. CDR3 sequence: CASSLNWGGDEQYF. CDR3 DNA (partial): TGTGCAAGCAGCCTAAACTGGGGGGGCGATGAACAGTAC.

As for this clone: This is likely an artifact of a read error, given a far larger clone one base away. The gene names given are mouse names. The read terminates 1 residue ahead of where the CDR3 ends, so the germline J gene completes it. The gene calls are TRBV13-2 and TRBJ2-7; TRBD1 is a possible D gene (6 bases). The CDR3 sequence is 11 residues long. CDR1 is NNHNN and CDR2 is SYGAGS in the germline V gene (reference sequence). The CDR3 DNA, read in part, is TGTGCCCGCGGGGACAACTATGAACAGTAC. Translating gives CARGDNYEQY. The CDR3 in full is CARGDNYEQYF.

This clone was seen only once. The germline and genes are mouse ones. The CDR3 end lies 1 residue beyond the end of the read and is filled in from the germline J gene. This sequence joins TRBV15 and TRBJ1-1, with D possibly TRBD1 on 5 matching bases. The CDR3 contains 13 residues. In germline, CDR1 is SGHND, CDR2 FRSKSL. Trimming left V 3 bases short and J 4 bases short, with 9 bases between. CDR3 loop: CASSFQGGTEVFF. The part of the CDR3 DNA that was read is TGTGCCAGCAGTTTTCAGGGAGGCACAGAAGTCTTC.

On this clone itself: Germline is not matched at one junction end, which may reflect a read error. Gene names follow the mouse nomenclature. Sequencing ends 1 residue short of the CDR3 end; the germline J gene provides the rest. Additional DNA sequences in this sample encode the identical CDR3. The chain links TRBV20 to TRBJ2-5, with unresolved D. The CDR3 is 13 residues long. Per the germline V gene, CDR1 is GFQATS and CDR2 is STVNSAI. CDR3 in amino acids: CGARDSNQDTQYF. CDR3 DNA (partial): TGTGGTGCTAGGGACAGCAACCAGGACACCCAGTAC.

This clone appeared once. Genes here carry mouse names. The read finishes 1 residue shy of the CDR3 end, and the germline J gene is used to complete it. The rearrangement uses TRBV20 and TRBJ1-6; 7 bases match TRBD1. TRBJ1-6 is an open reading frame, and its role is uncertain. Germline values: CDR1 GFQATS, CDR2 STVNSAI. The CDR3 is made up of 13 amino acids. V gave up 2 bases and J gave up 7 bases; unmatched junction bases: 2. The sequenced part of the CDR3 DNA is TGTGGTGCTAGGACAGGGGACAATTCGCCCCTCTAC. Protein sequence: CGARTGDNSPLY. The full-length CDR3 reads as CGARTGDNSPLYF.

Only a few counts were recorded for this clone. The genes and germline here are from mouse. Read coverage stops 1 residue before the CDR3 terminus; the germline J gene supplies the remainder. The chain recombines TRBV13-2 with TRBJ2-3; 7 bases map to TRBD2. The germline CDR1 and CDR2 sequences are NNHNN and SYGAGS (reference sequence). This CDR3 contains 15 residues. V lost 1 base to trimming and J lost 0 bases; unmatched junction nucleotides: 2. The CDR3 here is CASGDPGGSAETLYF. The sequenced CDR3 bases are TGTGCCAGCGGTGATCCTGGGGGTAGTGCAGAAACGCTGTAT.

A remark on this clone: All gene names here are mouse names. The read terminates 1 residue ahead of where the CDR3 ends, so the germline J gene completes it. This chain uses TRBV1 with TRBJ1-2; TRBD1 is a possible D gene (6 bases). The CDR3 loop spans 15 amino acids. V lost 0 bases to trimming and J lost 4 bases, with 12 bases between them. Germline loops: CDR1 NSQYPW, CDR2 LRSPGD (reference sequence). Incomplete CDR3 DNA: TGCACCTGCAGTGCAGATGGGGGGGCGGGCTCCGACTACACC. It yields the protein CTCSADGGAGSDYT. In full, the CDR3 reads CTCSADGGAGSDYTF.

A remark on this clone: These gene names are mouse names. The CDR3 end lies 1 residue beyond the end of the read and is filled in from the germline J gene. V is TRBV1 and J is TRBJ1-1; D gene uncertain. Germline CDR1 reads NSQYPW; CDR2 reads LRSPGD (reference sequence). The CDR3 has 14 amino acids. The V end was cut by 0 bases, the J end by 4 bases, with 9 bases between. The CDR3 reads CTCSADIRLTEVFF. CDR3 DNA (partial): TGCACCTGCAGTGCAGATATCAGACTCACAGAAGTCTTC.

To note about this clone: Gene names denote mouse genes. Read coverage stops 1 residue before the CDR3 terminus; the germline J gene supplies the remainder. The rearrangement uses TRBV26 and TRBJ1-3, with 7 nucleotides matching TRBD1. This CDR3 comprises 14 residues. V lost 5 bases, J lost 3 bases, and 4 bases stayed unmatched. Germline-derived CDR1 and CDR2 are KGHPV and FQNQEV (reference sequence). CDR3 residues: CASSADRIGNTLYF. The sequenced CDR3 bases are TGTGCCAGCAGTGCGGACAGGATTGGAAATACGCTCTAT.

This clone has just one count. Gene names refer to mouse genes. The read finishes 1 residue shy of the CDR3 end, and the germline J gene is used to complete it. J is TRBJ1-6 and V is TRBV13-2, with D possibly being TRBD1 (5 bases). TRBJ1-6 is designated an ORF whose function remains uncertain. The CDR3 is 16 amino acids. Germline V gives CDR1 NNHNN, CDR2 SYGAGS (reference sequence). Trimming shortened V by 0 bases and J by 6 bases, and 13 bases separated the two germline ends. The sequenced CDR3 bases are TGTGCCAGCGGTGATGCAAGGCGGGGGAGTAATTCGCCCCTCTAC. It specifies CASGDARRGSNSPLY. The CDR3, in full, reads CASGDARRGSNSPLYF.

With respect to this clone: Gene labels here are mouse ones. CDR3 bases read: TGTGCCAGCAGTGATGCGGACAAAAACTCCGACTACACC. Its protein is CASSDADKNSDYT. The CDR3, in full, reads CASSDADKNSDYTF. V usage is TRBV13-1 and J usage is TRBJ1-2; D possibly corresponds to TRBD1 (5 bases). The read ends 1 residue early relative to the CDR3; the germline J gene fills the gap. V lost 0 bases to trimming and J lost 1 base, with 7 bases between them. Germline values: CDR1 NSHNY, CDR2 SYGAGN. The CDR3 runs 14 residues.

For this clone: Gene names are the mouse ones. The DNA ends 1 residue before the CDR3 does, and the rest of the CDR3 is filled in from the germline J gene. This rearrangement joins TRBV13-2 to TRBJ2-1; 9 nucleotides align to TRBD2. CDR3 length: 15 amino acids. Germline loops: CDR1 NNHNN, CDR2 SYGAGS (reference sequence). Unmatched junction bases numbered 5, after V lost 1 base and J lost 6 bases. CDR3 in amino acids: CASGDWAGGGAEQFF. The covered CDR3 bases are TGTGCCAGCGGTGATTGGGCTGGGGGGGGTGCTGAGCAGTTC.

A note on this clone: The gene names here belong to mouse. The observed sequence ends 1 residue before the CDR3 terminus, with the missing tail filled in from the germline J gene. V is TRBV31 and J is TRBJ1-6, with 7 bases identical to TRBD1. TRBJ1-6 is noted as an ORF with a role that remains uncertain. Trimming removed 3 bases from V and 5 bases from J; junction bases left unmatched: 1. The germline gives CDR1 GKSSPN, CDR2 SITVG. The CDR3 has 13 amino acids. The sequenced part of the CDR3 DNA is TGTGCCTGGAGCGGACAGGATAATTCGCCCCTCTAC. It encodes CAWSGQDNSPLY. The complete CDR3 sequence is CAWSGQDNSPLYF.

Details on this clone: The gene names here belong to mouse. The read falls 1 residue short of the CDR3 end, and the missing part is taken from the germline J gene. J is TRBJ2-2 and V is TRBV17; 10 bases match TRBD2. The germline CDR1 and CDR2 sequences are MNHDT and YYDKIL. Trimming at V came to 3 bases and at J to 4 bases, leaving 5 bases not matched to a gene. The CDR3 is 16 amino acids. The chain's CDR3 is CASSRPGGAGTGQLYF. CDR3 DNA (partial): TGTGCTAGCAGTAGGCCTGGGGGGGCCGGCACCGGGCAGCTCTAC.